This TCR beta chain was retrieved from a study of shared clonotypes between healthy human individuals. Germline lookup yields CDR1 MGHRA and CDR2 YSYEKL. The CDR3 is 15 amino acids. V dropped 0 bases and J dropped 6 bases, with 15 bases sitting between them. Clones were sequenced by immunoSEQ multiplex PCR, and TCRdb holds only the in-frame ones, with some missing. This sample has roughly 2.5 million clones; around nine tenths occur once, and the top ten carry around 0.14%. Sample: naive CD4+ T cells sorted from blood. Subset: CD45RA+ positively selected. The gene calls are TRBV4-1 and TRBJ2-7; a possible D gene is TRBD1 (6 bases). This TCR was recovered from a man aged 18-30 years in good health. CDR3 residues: CASSQESGAYSEQYF. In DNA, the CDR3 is TGCGCCAGCAGCCAAGAATCAGGGGCTTATTCCGAGCAGTACTTC.